The T cell receptor (beta chain) under discussion was sequenced for a study of blood T cells in healthy people across ages. The study, taken as a whole, reports: Roughly linearly, TCR beta diversity per million T cells fell as age increased.

Concerning this clonotype: Its antigen is unidentified.

Combining a sample-barcoded 5' primer with a J-beta primer mix, a second PCR ran for 7 to 11 cycles. A template-switch adaptor that had 12 random nucleotides put a tag on each cDNA molecule. TCRdb recomputed calls from the 5' RACE reads with MiXCR, one row per CDR3 protein. Seen here are about 730,000 distinct CDR3 sequences, about 42% observed once, and the top ten hold under 25%. The germline CDR1 and CDR2 sequences are SGHTA and FQGNSA. The CDR3 has 15 residues. Trimming cost V 3 bases and J 6 bases; bases outside gene matches: 10. V and J are TRBV7-2 and TRBJ1-2, with 7 bases matching TRBD1. Sequenced input: blood. The sequence came from a woman aged 55-75 years in good health. The CDR3 DNA sequence: TGTGCCAGCAGCTTTGCTAGACAGGGAGAAGATGGCTACACCTTC. As protein: CASSFARQGEDGYTF.